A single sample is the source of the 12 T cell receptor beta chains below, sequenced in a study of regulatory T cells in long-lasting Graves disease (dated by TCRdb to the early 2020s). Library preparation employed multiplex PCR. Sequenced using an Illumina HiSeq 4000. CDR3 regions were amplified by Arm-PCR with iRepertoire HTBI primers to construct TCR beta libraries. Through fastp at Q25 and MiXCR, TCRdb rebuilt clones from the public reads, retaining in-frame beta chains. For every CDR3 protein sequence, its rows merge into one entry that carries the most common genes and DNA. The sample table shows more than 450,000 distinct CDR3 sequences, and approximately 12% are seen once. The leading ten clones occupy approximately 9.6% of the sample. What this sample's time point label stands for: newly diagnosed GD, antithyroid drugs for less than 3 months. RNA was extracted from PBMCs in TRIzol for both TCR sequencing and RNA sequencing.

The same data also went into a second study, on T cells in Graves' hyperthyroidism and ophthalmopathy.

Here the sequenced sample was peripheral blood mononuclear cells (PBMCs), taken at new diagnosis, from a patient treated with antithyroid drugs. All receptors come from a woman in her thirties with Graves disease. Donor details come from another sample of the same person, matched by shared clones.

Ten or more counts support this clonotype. CDR3 coding DNA: TGTGCCAGCAGTGAAACGGGCTGGGGCGGAACAGATACGCAGTATTTT. Amino acids: CASSETGWGGTDTQYF. This chain connects TRBV2 to TRBJ2-3, with a weak D call TRBD1 (5 bases). Trimming removed 2 bases at V and 3 bases at J, with 15 bases between. CDR1 and CDR2 (germline): SNHLY, FYNNEI. CDR3 size: 16 residues. The full variable domain, with the rest looked up from reference TRBV2 and TRBJ2-3, is EPEVTQTPSHQVTQMGQEVILRCVPISNHLYFYWYRQILGQKVEFLVSFYNNEISEKSEIFDDQFSVERPDGSNFTLKIRSTKLEDSAMYFCASSETGWGGTDTQYFGPGTRLTVL.

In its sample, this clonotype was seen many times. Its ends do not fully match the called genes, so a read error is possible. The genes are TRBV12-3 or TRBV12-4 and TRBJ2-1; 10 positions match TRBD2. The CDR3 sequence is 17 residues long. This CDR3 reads CASSLAYPAGGGSAQFF. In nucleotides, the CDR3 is TGTGCCAGCAGCTTAGCGTATCCAGCGGGGGGGGGGTCGGCGCAGTTCTTC.

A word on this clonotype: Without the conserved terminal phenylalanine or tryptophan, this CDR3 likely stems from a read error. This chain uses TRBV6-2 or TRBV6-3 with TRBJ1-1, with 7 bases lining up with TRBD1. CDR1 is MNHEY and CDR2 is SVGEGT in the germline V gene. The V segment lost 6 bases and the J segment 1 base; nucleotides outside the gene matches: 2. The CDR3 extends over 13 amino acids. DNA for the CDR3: TGTGCCAGCAGGTACAGGGGGAACACTGAAGCTTTCTCT. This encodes CASRYRGNTEAFS.

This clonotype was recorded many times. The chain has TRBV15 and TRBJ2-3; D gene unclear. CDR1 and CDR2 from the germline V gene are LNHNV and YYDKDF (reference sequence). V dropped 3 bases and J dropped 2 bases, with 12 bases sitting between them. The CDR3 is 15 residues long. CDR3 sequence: CATSSPHATTDTQYF. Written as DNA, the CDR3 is TGTGCCACCAGCAGCCCTCACGCGACCACAGATACGCAGTATTTT.

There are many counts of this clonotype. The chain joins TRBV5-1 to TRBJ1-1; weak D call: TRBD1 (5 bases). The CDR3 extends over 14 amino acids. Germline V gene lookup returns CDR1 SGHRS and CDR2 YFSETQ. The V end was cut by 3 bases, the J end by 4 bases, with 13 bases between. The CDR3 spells CASSYRRDRTEAFF. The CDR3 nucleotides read TGCGCCAGCAGCTACCGCAGGGATCGCACTGAAGCTTTCTTT. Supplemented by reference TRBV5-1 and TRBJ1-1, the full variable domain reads KAGVTQTPRYLIKTRGQQVTLSCSPISGHRSVSWYQQTPGQGLQFLFEYFSETQRNKGNFPGRFSGRQFSNSRSEMNVSTLELGDSALYLCASSYRRDRTEAFFGQGTRLTVV.

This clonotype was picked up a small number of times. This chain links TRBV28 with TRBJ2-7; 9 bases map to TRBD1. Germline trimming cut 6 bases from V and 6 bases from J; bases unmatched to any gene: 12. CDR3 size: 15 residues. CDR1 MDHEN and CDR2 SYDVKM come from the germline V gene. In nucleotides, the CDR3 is TGTGCCAGCAGCACCCCGGGACAGGGTTTTCGCGAGCAGTACTTC. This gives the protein CASSTPGQGFREQYF.

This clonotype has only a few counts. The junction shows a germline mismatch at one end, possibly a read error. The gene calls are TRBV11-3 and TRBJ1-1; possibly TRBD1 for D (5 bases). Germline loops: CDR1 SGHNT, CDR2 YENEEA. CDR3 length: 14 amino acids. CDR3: CASSLVGTSTEAFF. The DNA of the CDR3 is TGTGCCAGCAGCTTAGTGGGGACGAGCACTGAGGCTTTCTTT. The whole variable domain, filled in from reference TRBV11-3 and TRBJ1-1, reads EAGVVQSPRYKIIEKKQPVAFWCNPISGHNTLYWYLQNLGQGPELLIRYENEEAVDDSQLPKDRFSAERLKGVDSTLKIQPAELGDSAVYLCASSLVGTSTEAFFGQGTRLTVV.

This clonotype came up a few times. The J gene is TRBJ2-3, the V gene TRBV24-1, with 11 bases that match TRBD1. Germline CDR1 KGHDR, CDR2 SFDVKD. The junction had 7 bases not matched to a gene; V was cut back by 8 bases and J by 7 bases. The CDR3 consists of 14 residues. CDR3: CATMRTGGANTQYF. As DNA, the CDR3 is TGTGCCACCATGAGGACAGGGGGCGCAAATACGCAGTATTTT.

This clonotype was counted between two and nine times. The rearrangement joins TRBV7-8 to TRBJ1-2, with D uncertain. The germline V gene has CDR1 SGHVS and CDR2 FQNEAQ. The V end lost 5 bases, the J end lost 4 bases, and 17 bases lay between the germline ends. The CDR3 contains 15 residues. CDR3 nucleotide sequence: TGTGCCAGCAGCCCAAGGCGGGAGAGAAGCTATGGCTACACCTTC. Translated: CASSPRRERSYGYTF.

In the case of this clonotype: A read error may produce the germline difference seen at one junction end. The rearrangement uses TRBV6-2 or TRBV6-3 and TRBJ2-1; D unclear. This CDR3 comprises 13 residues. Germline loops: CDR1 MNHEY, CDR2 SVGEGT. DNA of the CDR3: TGTGGCAGCAGTGACGGGCCCAACGGTGAGCAGTTCTTC. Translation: CGSSDGPNGEQFF.

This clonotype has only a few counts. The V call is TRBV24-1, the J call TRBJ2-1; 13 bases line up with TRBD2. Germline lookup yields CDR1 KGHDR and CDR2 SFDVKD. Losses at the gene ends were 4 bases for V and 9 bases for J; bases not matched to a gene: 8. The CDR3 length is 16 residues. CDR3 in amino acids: CATSDTGLAGASEQFF. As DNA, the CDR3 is TGTGCCACCAGTGACACCGGACTAGCGGGAGCCTCTGAGCAGTTCTTC.

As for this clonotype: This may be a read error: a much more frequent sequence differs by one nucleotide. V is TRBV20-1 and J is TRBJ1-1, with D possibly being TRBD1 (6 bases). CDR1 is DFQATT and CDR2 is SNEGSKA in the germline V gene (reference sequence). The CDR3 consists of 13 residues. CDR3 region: CSARGQENTEPFF. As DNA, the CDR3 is TGCAGTGCTAGAGGACAGGAGAACACTGAACCTTTCTTT.